This TCR beta chain was recorded in a study of T cell changes during pregnancy in multiple sclerosis. TCRdb's copy holds only in-frame clones and misses some; the assay was immunoSEQ multiplex PCR. This table has 25,000 to 30,000 clones, roughly nine tenths appearing once. There are 15 residues in the CDR3. The germline gives CDR1 MGHRA, CDR2 YSYEKL. The V gene lost 1 base and the J gene lost 2 bases, with 12 bases spanning the gap. This specimen was CD8+ T cells from peripheral blood mononuclear cells, taken before pregnancy. The genes are TRBV4-1 and TRBJ2-7, with D maybe TRBD1 (5 bases). The sequence was collected from a female donor with multiple sclerosis, enrolled in a pregnancy study. In DNA, the CDR3 is TGCGCCAGCAGCCAAGGGTCCGGCAGGGCCTACGAGCAGTACTTC. Translated: CASSQGSGRAYEQYF.